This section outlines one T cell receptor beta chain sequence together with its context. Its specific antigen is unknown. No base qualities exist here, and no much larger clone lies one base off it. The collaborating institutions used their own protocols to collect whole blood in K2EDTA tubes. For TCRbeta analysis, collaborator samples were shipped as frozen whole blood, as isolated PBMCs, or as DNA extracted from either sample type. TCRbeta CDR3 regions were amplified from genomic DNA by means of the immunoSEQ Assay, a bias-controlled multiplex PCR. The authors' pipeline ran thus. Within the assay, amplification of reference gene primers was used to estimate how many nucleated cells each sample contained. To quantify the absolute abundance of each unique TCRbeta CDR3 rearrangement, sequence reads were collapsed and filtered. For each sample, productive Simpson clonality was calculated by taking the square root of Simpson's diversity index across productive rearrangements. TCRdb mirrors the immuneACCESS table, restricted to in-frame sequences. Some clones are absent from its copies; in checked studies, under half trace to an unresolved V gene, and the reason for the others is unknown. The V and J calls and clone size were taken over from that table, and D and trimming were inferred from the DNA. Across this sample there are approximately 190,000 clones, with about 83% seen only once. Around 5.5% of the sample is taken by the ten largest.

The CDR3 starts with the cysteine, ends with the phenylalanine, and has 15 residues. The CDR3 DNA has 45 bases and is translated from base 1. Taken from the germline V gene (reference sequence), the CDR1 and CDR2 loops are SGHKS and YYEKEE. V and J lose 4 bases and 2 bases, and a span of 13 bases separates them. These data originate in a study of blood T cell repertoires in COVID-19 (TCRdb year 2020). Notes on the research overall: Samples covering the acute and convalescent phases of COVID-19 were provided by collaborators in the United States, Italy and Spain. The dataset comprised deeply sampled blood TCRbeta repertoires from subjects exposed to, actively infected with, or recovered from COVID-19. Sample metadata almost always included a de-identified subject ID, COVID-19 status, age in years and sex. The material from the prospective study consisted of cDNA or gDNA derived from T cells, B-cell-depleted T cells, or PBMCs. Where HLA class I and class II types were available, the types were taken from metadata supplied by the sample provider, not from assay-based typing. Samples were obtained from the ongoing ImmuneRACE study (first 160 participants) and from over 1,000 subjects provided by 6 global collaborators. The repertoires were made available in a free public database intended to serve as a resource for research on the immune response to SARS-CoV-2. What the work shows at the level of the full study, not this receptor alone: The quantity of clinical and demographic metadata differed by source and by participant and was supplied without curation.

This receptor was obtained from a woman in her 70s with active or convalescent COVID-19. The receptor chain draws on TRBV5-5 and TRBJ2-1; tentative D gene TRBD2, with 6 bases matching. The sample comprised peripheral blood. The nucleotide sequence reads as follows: TGTGCCAGCAGCCCCCGACTAGGGGCCTACAATGAGCAGTTCTTC. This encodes CASSPRLGAYNEQFF.